The 24 T cell receptor beta chains given below trace back to one sample, sequenced in a study of monozygotic twins with inflammatory bowel disease. TCRdb re-called the 5' RACE reads and gives one entry per CDR3 protein, without DNA. The sample yields roughly 140,000 distinct CDR3 sequences, of which the top ten take up less than 3%. What was sequenced was blood. The receptors were sampled from a human donor with ulcerative colitis or Crohn's disease, or a healthy co-twin of an affected twin (not recorded which).

The J gene is TRBJ2-7, the V gene TRBV18. The germline CDR1 and CDR2 sequences are KGHSH and LQKENI. This CDR3 has 13 amino acids. The CDR3 spells CASSPQRVYEQYF.

The rearrangement links TRBV4-1 to TRBJ2-3. Germline V gene data show CDR1 as MGHRA and CDR2 as YSYEKL. The CDR3 has 15 residues. The CDR3 here is CASSQDWRSTDTQYF.

This sequence joins TRBV29-1 and TRBJ2-3; the D call of TRBD1 rests on TCRdb alone, since no DNA is present to check it. CDR1 SQVTM and CDR2 ANQGSEA come from the germline V gene. The CDR3 is made up of 17 amino acids. The CDR3 protein is CSAAGTGGDSVTDTQYF.

V usage is TRBV4-1 and J usage is TRBJ1-5; TCRdb returns TRBD1, unconfirmable since there is no DNA. Germline CDR1 is MGHRA and CDR2 is YSYEKL. The CDR3 is made up of 15 amino acids. The CDR3 sequence: CASSQESRGNQPQHF.

The CDR3 protein is CASSLGNNGYTF. This chain links TRBV7-2 with TRBJ1-2. Looked up from germline, CDR1 is SGHTA and CDR2 is FQGNSA. The CDR3 is 12 residues long. Complete variable domain (other parts from reference TRBV7-2 and TRBJ1-2): GAGVSQSPSNKVTEKGKDVELRCDPISGHTALYWYRQSLGQGLEFLIYFQGNSAPDKSGLPSDRFSAERTGGSVSTLTIQRTQQEDSAVYLCASSLGNNGYTFGSGTRLTVV.

The CDR3 sequence: CASSETLNSADTQYF. V gene TRBV5-1 combines with J gene TRBJ2-3. Germline V gene sequence: CDR1 SGHRS, CDR2 YFSETQ. The CDR3 is 15 amino acids. The full variable domain, in which reference TRBV5-1 and TRBJ2-3 provide the parts outside the CDR3, is KAGVTQTPRYLIKTRGQQVTLSCSPISGHRSVSWYQQTPGQGLQFLFEYFSETQRNKGNFPGRFSGRQFSNSRSEMNVSTLELGDSALYLCASSETLNSADTQYFGPGTRLTVL.

The rearrangement uses TRBV7-2 and TRBJ1-1; lacking DNA, the TRBD1 call made by TCRdb goes unchecked. The germline V gene encodes CDR1 SGHTA and CDR2 FQGNSA. The CDR3 is made up of 15 amino acids. CDR3 in amino acids: CASSLAAGQNTEAFF.

V gene TRBV7-2 combines with J gene TRBJ2-3; TCRdb designates TRBD1, a call that cannot be tested without DNA. Germline loops: CDR1 SGHTA, CDR2 FQGNSA. The CDR3 has 13 residues. This CDR3 is CATRGQGTDTQYF.

The chain has TRBV7-2 and TRBJ1-5. Germline loops: CDR1 SGHTA, CDR2 FQGNSA. The CDR3 has 12 residues. CDR3 protein: CASSLYGWAQHF.

This chain uses TRBV6-5 with TRBJ2-2. The CDR3 sequence is 16 residues long. Per germline, CDR1 MNHEY and CDR2 SVGAGI. The CDR3 is CASSYSAALNTGELFF.

CDR3 amino acids: CASSLPGLGEQYF. The chain links TRBV11-3 to TRBJ2-7. CDR1 is SGHNT, CDR2 YENEEA, per germline. The CDR3 totals 13 residues.

This chain connects TRBV4-3 to TRBJ2-3. Germline V CDR1 and CDR2: LGHNA, YSLEER. The CDR3 has 15 amino acids. This chain's CDR3 is CASSQDRLATYTQYF.

The chain employs TRBV4-2 and TRBJ2-3; TCRdb selects TRBD2, and the lack of DNA leaves this call unchecked. This CDR3 region has 14 residues. Germline-derived CDR1 and CDR2 are LGHNA and YNFKEQ. The chain's CDR3 is CASSVLAGVNTQYF.

The chain carries TRBV24-1 and TRBJ2-3. The CDR3 covers 16 residues. Germline CDR1 and CDR2: KGHDR and SFDVKD. CDR3 sequence reads: CATSDFSRTSTDTQYF.

V usage is TRBV6-1 and J usage is TRBJ1-1; no DNA is available, so the TRBD1 call from TCRdb remains unchecked. CDR1 and CDR2 (germline): MNHNS, SASEGT. The CDR3 runs to 14 residues. Here the CDR3 reads CASSRDRGPTEAFF.

The V and J genes are TRBV5-1 and TRBJ2-7; TCRdb's assignment of TRBD1 cannot be checked, as there is no DNA. From germline, CDR1 is SGHRS and CDR2 YFSETQ. The CDR3 loop spans 15 amino acids. The CDR3 region is CASSHSGTGTYEQYF.

The genes are TRBV6-2 or TRBV6-3 and TRBJ2-1; TCRdb gives TRBD2 as the D gene, but with no DNA this cannot be confirmed. Germline loops: CDR1 MNHEY, CDR2 SVGEGT. This CDR3 region has 17 residues. The CDR3: CASSYRRGTGSYNEQFF.

The V gene is TRBV5-4, the J gene TRBJ2-1; TCRdb picks TRBD2, but there is no DNA to check that call. The CDR3 spans 15 residues. Germline loops: CDR1 SGHNT, CDR2 YYREEE (reference sequence). CDR3 sequence reads: CASSFLTGGQREQFF.

The chain has TRBV7-9 and TRBJ2-1; the D call of TRBD2 rests on TCRdb alone, since no DNA is present to check it. Germline CDR1 and CDR2: SEHNR and FQNEAQ (reference sequence). The CDR3 is 17 amino acids. CDR3 in amino acids: CATDRQSGGVTYNEQFF.

The genes are TRBV5-6 and TRBJ2-7; the D gene TCRdb calls, TRBD2, cannot be checked with no DNA. CDR1 and CDR2 from the germline V gene are SGHDT and YYEEEE. This CDR3 has 16 residues. The CDR3 reads CASIRSGTSGGYEQYF.

This sequence joins TRBV20-1 and TRBJ2-1; TCRdb indicates TRBD2, and absent DNA this call remains unverified. Germline-derived CDR1 and CDR2 are DFQATT and SNEGSKA (reference sequence). This CDR3 has 17 amino acids. This CDR3 is CSARDTWLAGGRGEQFF.

The V and J genes are TRBV18 and TRBJ1-1; TCRdb's assignment of TRBD1 cannot be checked, as there is no DNA. Germline CDR1 is KGHSH and CDR2 is LQKENI. The CDR3 runs 15 residues. The chain's CDR3 is CASSLDGQGNTEAFF. Looking up the rest from reference TRBV18 and TRBJ1-1 gives the full variable domain: NAGVMQNPRHLVRRRGQEARLRCSPMKGHSHVYWYRQLPEEGLKFMVYLQKENIIDESGMPKERFSAEFPKEGPSILRIQQVVRGDSAAYFCASSLDGQGNTEAFFGQGTRLTVV.

The CDR3 spells CASSSSPGTGTGNTIYF. The rearrangement links TRBV28 to TRBJ1-3; TCRdb returns TRBD1, unconfirmable since there is no DNA. Germline CDR1 is MDHEN and CDR2 is SYDVKM. The CDR3 extends over 17 amino acids.

This chain joins TRBV11-2 and TRBJ2-3. From germline, CDR1 is SGHAT and CDR2 FQNNGV. This CDR3 has 13 amino acids. The CDR3 sequence: CASSLSGRDTQYF. Using reference TRBV11-2 and TRBJ2-3 for the parts outside the CDR3, the full variable domain is EAGVAQSPRYKIIEKRQSVAFWCNPISGHATLYWYQQILGQGPKLLIQFQNNGVVDDSQLPKDRFSAERLKGVDSTLKIQPAKLEDSAVYLCASSLSGRDTQYFGPGTRLTVL.